These T cell receptor beta chains were read from a single sample in a study of CD8 T cells in Susac syndrome. TCRdb passed the immunoSEQ multiplex PCR reads through MiXCR, listing each CDR3 protein once. Found here are fewer than 150,000 distinct CDR3 sequences, 90% to 95% of them singletons; the top ten hold 0.27%. Sequencing input: CD8+ T cells from PBMCs. Receptors originate from a human donor in good health. Each CDR3 is given with its conserved first and last residue. A D gene is named only where the DNA matches it firmly. Clone size appears in some rows only: once, few, many, or a class for an expanded clone.

D gene: .; V gene: TRBV9; J gene: TRBJ2-3; clone size: .; CDR3 DNA: TGTGCCAGCAGCGTAGGATGGGGGAGCGTCGGAGATACGCAGTATTTT; CDR3 protein: CASSVGWGSVGDTQYF
D gene: TRBD2; V gene: TRBV7-8; J gene: TRBJ2-3; clone size: .; CDR3 DNA: TGTGCCAGCAGCTTAGGTGTGGCGGGAGTGAGGGATACGCAGTATTTT; CDR3 protein: CASSLGVAGVRDTQYF
D gene: TRBD2; V gene: TRBV7-9; J gene: TRBJ2-3; clone size: once; CDR3 DNA: TGTGCCAGCAGCCCAGACTGGCGGGAGGCCCCAGATACGCAGTATTTT; CDR3 protein: CASSPDWREAPDTQYF
D gene: TRBD1; V gene: TRBV13; J gene: TRBJ2-7; clone size: .; CDR3 DNA: TGTGCCAGCAGCAACCGGGACAGTGTCTCCTACGAGCAGTACTTC; CDR3 protein: CASSNRDSVSYEQYF
D gene: TRBD2; V gene: TRBV7-9; J gene: TRBJ2-1; clone size: .; CDR3 DNA: TGTGCCAGCAGCTCCGGACTAGCGGATAGCTCCTACAATGAGCAGTTCTTC; CDR3 protein: CASSSGLADSSYNEQFF
D gene: .; V gene: TRBV20-1; J gene: TRBJ2-7; clone size: .; CDR3 DNA: TGCAGTGCTGGCCCAACGGACCCCTACGAGCAGTACTTC; CDR3 protein: CSAGPTDPYEQYF
D gene: TRBD2; V gene: TRBV30; J gene: TRBJ2-1; clone size: .; CDR3 DNA: TGTGCCTGGAGTGTGAGTCTAGCGGGCTACAATGAGCAGTTCTTC; CDR3 protein: CAWSVSLAGYNEQFF
D gene: TRBD2; V gene: TRBV24-1; J gene: TRBJ2-2; clone size: .; CDR3 DNA: TGTGCCACCAGTGATAGCGGGAGGAACACCGGGGAGCTGTTTTTT; CDR3 protein: CATSDSGRNTGELFF
D gene: .; V gene: TRBV12-3/TRBV12-4; J gene: TRBJ2-7; clone size: .; CDR3 DNA: TGTGCCAGCAGGGGCTCCTACGAGCAGTACTTC; CDR3 protein: CASRGSYEQYF
D gene: .; V gene: TRBV28; J gene: TRBJ2-7; clone size: .; CDR3 DNA: TGTGCCAGCAGTTTGACTATGGCCCCCACTTACGAGCAGTACTTC; CDR3 protein: CASSLTMAPTYEQYF
D gene: .; V gene: TRBV14; J gene: TRBJ2-7; clone size: .; CDR3 DNA: TGTGCCAGCAGCCACACCGACAGCTACGAGCAGTACTTC; CDR3 protein: CASSHTDSYEQYF
D gene: .; V gene: TRBV20-1; J gene: TRBJ2-2; clone size: .; CDR3 DNA: TGCAGTGCTCACAGAGCCGACACCGGGGAGCTGTTTTTT; CDR3 protein: CSAHRADTGELFF
D gene: .; V gene: TRBV29-1; J gene: TRBJ2-1; clone size: .; CDR3 DNA: TGCAGCATCCCCAGGCAGAACAATTTCAATGAGCAGTTCTTC; CDR3 protein: CSIPRQNNFNEQFF
D gene: .; V gene: TRBV6-5; J gene: TRBJ2-3; clone size: .; CDR3 DNA: TGTGCCAGCAGTTACTCGAGTACCGCCTTGCAGTATTTT; CDR3 protein: CASSYSSTALQYF
D gene: .; V gene: TRBV9; J gene: TRBJ2-1; clone size: .; CDR3 DNA: TGTGCCAGCAGCGTGGGTTCGGGCAATGAGCAGTTCTTC; CDR3 protein: CASSVGSGNEQFF
D gene: .; V gene: TRBV9; J gene: TRBJ1-1; clone size: .; CDR3 DNA: TGTGCCAGCAGCCTATCCTGGGGCAGGTCTGGAACTGAAGCTTTCTTT; CDR3 protein: CASSLSWGRSGTEAFF
D gene: .; V gene: TRBV27; J gene: TRBJ2-1; clone size: .; CDR3 DNA: TGTGCCAGCAGTTTTGCAGGGAACAATGAGCAGTTCTTC; CDR3 protein: CASSFAGNNEQFF
D gene: .; V gene: TRBV28; J gene: TRBJ2-7; clone size: .; CDR3 DNA: TGTGCCACCTCTTTCCGAGGGACAACCCTCTACGAGCAGTACTTC; CDR3 protein: CATSFRGTTLYEQYF
D gene: .; V gene: TRBV29-1; J gene: TRBJ1-3; clone size: once; CDR3 DNA: TGCAGCGTTGTCTCCGTCTCTGGAAACACCATATATTTT; CDR3 protein: CSVVSVSGNTIYF
D gene: .; V gene: TRBV20-1; J gene: TRBJ2-7; clone size: .; CDR3 DNA: TGCAGTGCTAGACCCACAGTATCCTACGAGCAGTACTTC; CDR3 protein: CSARPTVSYEQYF
D gene: TRBD1; V gene: TRBV9; J gene: TRBJ2-1; clone size: .; CDR3 DNA: TGTGCCAGCAGCTTACAGGGGGCGCTAGGGAATGAGCAGTTCTTC; CDR3 protein: CASSLQGALGNEQFF
D gene: .; V gene: TRBV9; J gene: TRBJ1-2; clone size: .; CDR3 DNA: TGTGCCAGCAGCGCCGTGGGGGGTTACTATGGCTACACCTTC; CDR3 protein: CASSAVGGYYGYTF
D gene: TRBD2; V gene: TRBV2; J gene: TRBJ2-7; clone size: .; CDR3 DNA: TGTGCCAGCAGTGTAACAGCGGGAACCTACGAGCAGTACTTC; CDR3 protein: CASSVTAGTYEQYF
D gene: .; V gene: TRBV5-4; J gene: TRBJ2-1; clone size: .; CDR3 DNA: TGTGCCAGCAGCTTGGCCGTTGCGGATGAGCAGTTCTTC; CDR3 protein: CASSLAVADEQFF
D gene: .; V gene: TRBV5-4; J gene: TRBJ2-7; clone size: .; CDR3 DNA: TGTGCCAGCAGCTCCGGGGCCTATGCCCCCTACGAGCAGTACTTC; CDR3 protein: CASSSGAYAPYEQYF
D gene: .; V gene: TRBV4-2; J gene: TRBJ2-7; clone size: .; CDR3 DNA: TGTGCCAGCAGCCAAGTAGCGGACGAGCAGTACTTC; CDR3 protein: CASSQVADEQYF
D gene: .; V gene: TRBV10-3; J gene: TRBJ2-7; clone size: once; CDR3 DNA: TGTGCCACCGGTCCCCTATCAGACGAGCAGTACTTC; CDR3 protein: CATGPLSDEQYF
D gene: .; V gene: TRBV29-1; J gene: TRBJ1-2; clone size: .; CDR3 DNA: TGCAGCGTTGAAGATCACGGGGGCGGCTATGGCTACACCTTC; CDR3 protein: CSVEDHGGGYGYTF
D gene: .; V gene: TRBV29-1; J gene: TRBJ2-2; clone size: once; CDR3 DNA: TGCAGCGCCCCTTATCCCCCGGGGGAGCTGTTTTTT; CDR3 protein: CSAPYPPGELFF
D gene: .; V gene: TRBV20-1; J gene: TRBJ2-5; clone size: .; CDR3 DNA: TGCAGTGCTAACATTAAGAGGTACCAAGAGACCCAGTACTTC; CDR3 protein: CSANIKRYQETQYF
D gene: .; V gene: TRBV6-2/TRBV6-3; J gene: TRBJ2-1; clone size: .; CDR3 DNA: TGTGCCAGCAAACACCAGGGCGGCTACAATGAGCAGTTCTTC; CDR3 protein: CASKHQGGYNEQFF
D gene: .; V gene: TRBV2; J gene: TRBJ2-7; clone size: .; CDR3 DNA: TGTGCCAGCAGTGAATCGATAGGGGCCGGGGCCTACGAGCAGTACTTC; CDR3 protein: CASSESIGAGAYEQYF
D gene: TRBD2; V gene: TRBV2; J gene: TRBJ2-3; clone size: .; CDR3 DNA: TGTGCCAGCAGCCCCGGGACTAGCGGGAGAAGGGGCACAGATACGCAGTATTTT; CDR3 protein: CASSPGTSGRRGTDTQYF
D gene: .; V gene: TRBV4-3; J gene: TRBJ2-1; clone size: .; CDR3 DNA: TGCGCCAGCAGCCAAGGGGCTGGTATAGACCAGTTCTTC; CDR3 protein: CASSQGAGIDQFF
D gene: .; V gene: TRBV15; J gene: TRBJ1-1; clone size: .; CDR3 DNA: TGTGCCACCAGCCGAGTGCGGGGGTTCGCTGAAGCTTTCTTT; CDR3 protein: CATSRVRGFAEAFF
D gene: .; V gene: TRBV7-6; J gene: TRBJ2-7; clone size: .; CDR3 DNA: TGTGCCAGCAGCTTAGCGCCGGGTTCCTACGAGCAGTACTTC; CDR3 protein: CASSLAPGSYEQYF
D gene: TRBD2; V gene: TRBV7-2; J gene: TRBJ2-5; clone size: .; CDR3 DNA: TGTGCCAGCAGCTCTAGCGGTCCTACCCCAGAGACCCAGTACTTC; CDR3 protein: CASSSSGPTPETQYF
D gene: TRBD2; V gene: TRBV25-1; J gene: TRBJ2-7; clone size: .; CDR3 DNA: TGTGCCAGCAGCAACGCGGGGGGCCTATACGAGCAGTACTTC; CDR3 protein: CASSNAGGLYEQYF
D gene: .; V gene: TRBV6-5; J gene: TRBJ1-2; clone size: once; CDR3 DNA: TGTGCCAGCCGGCCCGGAACAGGGCCTAACTATGGCTACACCTTC; CDR3 protein: CASRPGTGPNYGYTF
D gene: .; V gene: TRBV6-2/TRBV6-3; J gene: TRBJ2-2; clone size: .; CDR3 DNA: TGTGCCAGCAGTTACTCACTAAACACCGGGGAGCTGTTTTTT; CDR3 protein: CASSYSLNTGELFF
D gene: .; V gene: TRBV2; J gene: TRBJ2-7; clone size: .; CDR3 DNA: TGTGCCTCCCCGGGGGCAGGCTCCCACGAGCAGTACTTC; CDR3 protein: CASPGAGSHEQYF
D gene: .; V gene: TRBV9; J gene: TRBJ2-7; clone size: .; CDR3 DNA: TGTGCCAGCAGCGTAGCTGAGGGTGCCTACGAGCAGTACTTC; CDR3 protein: CASSVAEGAYEQYF
D gene: TRBD1; V gene: TRBV15; J gene: TRBJ1-1; clone size: .; CDR3 DNA: TGTGCCACCAGCAGAGAAAGGGACAGGGAGTTAGCTTTCTTT; CDR3 protein: CATSRERDRELAFF
D gene: .; V gene: TRBV2; J gene: TRBJ2-7; clone size: .; CDR3 DNA: TGTGCCACCCGGGGCACAGCCTACGAGCAGTACTTC; CDR3 protein: CATRGTAYEQYF
D gene: .; V gene: TRBV20-1; J gene: TRBJ1-1; clone size: .; CDR3 DNA: TGCAGTGCTAAGGGCTTAGAGGGGACTGAAGCTTTCTTT; CDR3 protein: CSAKGLEGTEAFF
D gene: TRBD1; V gene: TRBV5-1; J gene: TRBJ2-7; clone size: .; CDR3 DNA: TGCGCCAGCAGCCCCCTTGACAGGGGGAGATACGAGCAGTACTTC; CDR3 protein: CASSPLDRGRYEQYF
D gene: .; V gene: TRBV5-4; J gene: TRBJ2-1; clone size: few; CDR3 DNA: TGTGCCAGCAGCTTCCCGGGCGAACAGTTCTTC; CDR3 protein: CASSFPGEQFF
D gene: .; V gene: TRBV28; J gene: TRBJ1-5; clone size: once; CDR3 DNA: TGTGCCAGCAGTCCCTCATGGGGGGATCAGCCCCAGCATTTT; CDR3 protein: CASSPSWGDQPQHF
D gene: .; V gene: TRBV15; J gene: TRBJ2-5; clone size: .; CDR3 DNA: TGTGCCACCAGCAGAGATATATTCCTAGGTGAAGAGACCCAGTACTTC; CDR3 protein: CATSRDIFLGEETQYF
D gene: TRBD1; V gene: TRBV6-4; J gene: TRBJ2-1; clone size: once; CDR3 DNA: TGTGCCAGCAGTGAGTACGGGACAGGGTACAATGAGCAGTTCTTC; CDR3 protein: CASSEYGTGYNEQFF
D gene: TRBD1; V gene: TRBV27; J gene: TRBJ2-7; clone size: .; CDR3 DNA: TGTGCCAGCAGTTTATCTGGGGACAGCAACTCCTACGAGCAGTACTTC; CDR3 protein: CASSLSGDSNSYEQYF
D gene: TRBD1; V gene: TRBV20-1; J gene: TRBJ2-3; clone size: .; CDR3 DNA: TGCAGTCCACTCCGGGACAGGCTCACAGATACGCAGTATTTT; CDR3 protein: CSPLRDRLTDTQYF
D gene: .; V gene: TRBV29-1; J gene: TRBJ1-2; clone size: .; CDR3 DNA: TGCAGCGTTGAAGAATCCGGGCCTAATGGCTACACCTTC; CDR3 protein: CSVEESGPNGYTF
D gene: .; V gene: TRBV27; J gene: TRBJ1-2; clone size: .; CDR3 DNA: TGTGCCAGCAGTTTGGGGCAGGGCTATGGCTACACCTTC; CDR3 protein: CASSLGQGYGYTF